These 13 T cell receptor beta chains originate from one sample sequenced in a study of high-grade serous ovarian cancer treatment subgroups. Tumor samples were taken before definitive surgery or chemotherapy. The repertoire was sequenced with immunoSEQ multiplex PCR; TCRdb's copy has only in-frame clones and lacks some. This table has roughly 6,300 clones, around 79% appearing once. The specimen was tumor tissue. The origin of the receptors is a human donor with high-grade serous ovarian cancer.

The chain recombines TRBV5-1 with TRBJ1-3; 7 bases align to TRBD1. CDR3 length: 15 amino acids. Germline V CDR1 and CDR2: SGHRS, YFSETQ. With V trimmed by 0 bases and J by 0 bases, 0 bases remained unmatched. The CDR3 nucleotides read TGCGCCAGCAGCTTGGAGGGGGCCTCTGGAAACACCATATATTTT. Residues: CASSLEGASGNTIYF. The whole variable domain, remainder taken from reference TRBV5-1 and TRBJ1-3, is KAGVTQTPRYLIKTRGQQVTLSCSPISGHRSVSWYQQTPGQGLQFLFEYFSETQRNKGNFPGRFSGRQFSNSRSEMNVSTLELGDSALYLCASSLEGASGNTIYFGEGSWLTVV.

For this clone: Germline is not matched at one junction end, which may reflect a read error. The V gene is TRBV11-1, the J gene TRBJ2-4; D call uncertain. CDR1 and CDR2 (germline): SGHAT, FQDESV (reference sequence). This CDR3 spans 15 amino acids. In DNA, the CDR3 is TGTGCCAACAGCTTAGACGACCTAGCCAAAAACATTCAGTACTTC. It codes for CANSLDDLAKNIQYF.

The chain joins TRBV11-2 to TRBJ2-7, with D uncertain. The germline CDR1 and CDR2 sequences are SGHAT and FQNNGV. This CDR3 has 13 residues. With 5 bases removed from V and 3 bases from J, the gap between germline ends came to 11 bases. The CDR3, as DNA: TGTGCCAGCAGCCTACAAGAGAACTACGAGCAGTACTTC. It specifies CASSLQENYEQYF.

This clone was observed once. This chain uses TRBV28 with TRBJ2-1; no definite D call. V lost 7 bases and J lost 9, with 10 bases in between. CDR3 size: 11 residues. The germline V gene has CDR1 MDHEN and CDR2 SYDVKM. This CDR3 is CASKNTFEQFF. The CDR3 nucleotides read TGTGCCAGCAAAAACACCTTTGAGCAGTTCTTC.

This clone was seen once. The J gene is TRBJ1-2, the V gene TRBV11-2; TRBD1 matches at 10 bases. The germline V gene encodes CDR1 SGHAT and CDR2 FQNNGV. The CDR3 extends over 13 amino acids. Losses at the gene ends were 5 bases for V and 5 bases for J; bases not matched to a gene: 2. This CDR3 is CASSRTGGYGYTF. DNA for the CDR3: TGTGCCAGCAGCCGGACAGGGGGTTATGGCTACACCTTC.

This clone turned up a few times. The chain uses TRBV4-1 and TRBJ1-2, with a possible D match to TRBD1 (5 bases). The CDR3 totals 16 residues. Germline V gene sequence: CDR1 MGHRA, CDR2 YSYEKL. Trimming pared 0 bases from V and 8 bases from J, leaving 19 bases between. This CDR3 is CASSQDGERVRTGYTF. The CDR3 coding sequence is TGCGCCAGCAGCCAAGATGGGGAGCGGGTTCGGACAGGCTACACCTTC.

This clone was recorded only once. This rearrangement joins TRBV5-1 to TRBJ2-7, with TRBD1 identical over 7 bases. V shed 1 base, J shed 5 bases, and the junction held 9 bases outside the gene matches. Per germline, CDR1 SGHRS and CDR2 YFSETQ. The CDR3 contains 15 residues. This CDR3 reads CASSLIGGYGNEQYF. The CDR3 DNA is TGCGCCAGCAGCTTGATAGGGGGCTATGGGAACGAGCAGTACTTC.

The chain employs TRBV2 and TRBJ2-1; D perhaps matches TRBD1 (6 bases). Germline lookup yields CDR1 SNHLY and CDR2 FYNNEI. The CDR3 is 14 residues long. V was clipped by 5 bases and J by 6 bases, with 14 bases between them. The CDR3 nucleotides are TGTGCCAGCAGTCCCAGGGGCATCGGCAATGAGCAGTTCTTC. This translates into CASSPRGIGNEQFF.

The chain employs TRBV4-3 and TRBJ2-7; D is tentatively TRBD1 or TRBD2 (5 bases each). Per the germline V gene, CDR1 is LGHNA and CDR2 is YSLEER. V shed 5 bases and J shed 0 bases, with 14 bases lying between them. The CDR3 contains 15 residues. The CDR3 loop reads CASSDQGRSSYEQYF. DNA for the CDR3: TGCGCCAGCAGCGACCAGGGACGAAGCTCCTACGAGCAGTACTTC.

This chain joins TRBV28 and TRBJ1-2, with D hard to call. Germline-derived CDR1 and CDR2 are MDHEN and SYDVKM. The CDR3 is 14 amino acids. The ends were cut back, 4 bases at V and 5 bases at J, with 14 bases in the middle. CDR3 DNA: TGTGCCAGCAGTTCTCGGCAAGGGAAGTATGGCTACACCTTC. Translating it yields CASSSRQGKYGYTF.

The chain links TRBV5-1 to TRBJ2-7; TRBD2 is a possible D gene (5 bases). In germline, CDR1 is SGHRS, CDR2 YFSETQ. Trimming cost V 0 bases and J 3 bases, with 16 bases left between them. The CDR3 is made up of 16 amino acids. In nucleotides, the CDR3 is TGCGCCAGCAGCTTGGGGTGGGGAGATCGTCACTACGAGCAGTACTTC. Translation: CASSLGWGDRHYEQYF. The complete variable domain, with remaining parts taken from reference TRBV5-1 and TRBJ2-7, reads KAGVTQTPRYLIKTRGQQVTLSCSPISGHRSVSWYQQTPGQGLQFLFEYFSETQRNKGNFPGRFSGRQFSNSRSEMNVSTLELGDSALYLCASSLGWGDRHYEQYFGPGTRLTVT.

This clone was recorded only once. V gene TRBV7-3 combines with J gene TRBJ2-1, with D possibly being TRBD2 (6 bases). This CDR3 has 15 amino acids. Trimming removed 5 bases at V and 3 bases at J, with 14 bases between. Germline V gene data show CDR1 as SGHTA and CDR2 as FQGTGA. The CDR3 bases are TGTGCCAGCAGCGAGACGGGAGTGGGCTACAATGAGCAGTTCTTC. It codes for CASSETGVGYNEQFF.

Written as DNA, the CDR3 is TGCAGCGTTAAGCGGGATTCTGGGACTAATGAAAAACTGTTTTTT. This sequence encodes CSVKRDSGTNEKLFF. V and J are TRBV29-1 and TRBJ1-4; D unclear. The V gene lost 5 bases and the J gene lost 2 bases, with 15 bases spanning the gap. The CDR3 covers 15 residues. The germline gives CDR1 SQVTM, CDR2 ANQGSEA. Variable domain in full (rest from reference TRBV29-1 and TRBJ1-4): SAVISQKPSRDICQRGTSLTIQCQVDSQVTMMFWYRQQPGQSLTLIATANQGSEATYESGFVIDKFPISRPNLTFSTLTVSNMSPEDSSIYLCSVKRDSGTNEKLFFGSGTQLSVL.